Listed below are T cell receptor beta chains from one sample, sequenced in a study of CD8 T cells in ankylosing spondylitis. MiXCR, applied by TCRdb to the 5' RACE reads, yields one record per CDR3 protein. This sample has roughly 370,000 distinct CDR3 sequences, with under 25% found just once. The sequenced sample consisted of blood, either unsorted or a sorted T cell fraction (not recorded which). The receptors originated from a male donor with ankylosing spondylitis. CDR3s leave out the opening cysteine and the closing phenylalanine or tryptophan.

v_call cdr3_aa
TRBV29-1 SVEAERRGWQY
TRBV10-3 TQGGNQPQH
TRBV6-5 ASSLLGTGTDTQY
TRBV7-2 ASSSRVPLGEQF
TRBV12-3/TRBV12-4 ASSATRNSNQPQH
TRBV11-2 ASSLQGLAGDEQF
TRBV5-5 ASSLVPGQIYEQY
TRBV5-1 ASSLEGSSGGELF
TRBV10-2 ASTGTNPQETQY
TRBV20-1 SARTSGMVETQY